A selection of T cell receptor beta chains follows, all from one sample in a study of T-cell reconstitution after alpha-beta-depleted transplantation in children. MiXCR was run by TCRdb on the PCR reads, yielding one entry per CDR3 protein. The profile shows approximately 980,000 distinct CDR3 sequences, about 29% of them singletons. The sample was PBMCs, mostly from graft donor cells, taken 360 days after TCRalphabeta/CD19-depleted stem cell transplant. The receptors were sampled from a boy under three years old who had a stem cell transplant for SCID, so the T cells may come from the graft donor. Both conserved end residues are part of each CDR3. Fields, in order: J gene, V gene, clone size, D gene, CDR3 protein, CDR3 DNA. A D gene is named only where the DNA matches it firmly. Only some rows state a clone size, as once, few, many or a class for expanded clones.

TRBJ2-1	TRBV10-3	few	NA	CATLDSHEQFF	TGTGCCACTCTTGACAGCCATGAGCAGTTCTTC
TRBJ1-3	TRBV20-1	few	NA	CSAERGSGNTIYF	TGCAGTGCCGAGAGAGGCTCTGGAAACACCATATATTTT
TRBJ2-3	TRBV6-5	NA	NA	CASSFPMSSDTQYF	TGTGCCAGCAGTTTCCCAATGTCCTCAGATACGCAGTATTTT
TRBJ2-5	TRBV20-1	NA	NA	CSVTGTETQYF	TGCAGTGTTACCGGGACCGAGACCCAGTACTTC
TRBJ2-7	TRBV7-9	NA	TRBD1	CASSIAGGAVPEQYF	TGTGCCAGCAGTATCGCAGGGGGTGCTGTTCCGGAGCAGTACTTC
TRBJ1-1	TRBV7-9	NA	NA	CASSLEGIAAEAFF	TGTGCCAGCAGCTTAGAGGGCATAGCGGCTGAAGCTTTCTTT
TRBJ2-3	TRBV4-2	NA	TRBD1	CASSHRDRGPDTQYF	TGTGCCAGCAGCCACCGGGACAGGGGGCCGGATACGCAGTATTTT
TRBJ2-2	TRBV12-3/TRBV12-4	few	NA	CASSPNWKGPGELFF	TGTGCCAGCAGCCCCAATTGGAAGGGCCCCGGGGAGCTGTTTTTT
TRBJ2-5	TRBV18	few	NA	CASSPTFIETQYF	TGTGCCAGCTCACCCACCTTCATTGAGACCCAGTACTTC
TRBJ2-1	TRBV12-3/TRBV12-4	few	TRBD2	CASSWPGGGGQFF	TGTGCCAGCAGTTGGCCGGGGGGTGGGGGGCAGTTCTTC
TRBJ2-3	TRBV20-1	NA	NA	CSARDRDTGTDTQYF	TGCAGTGCTAGAGACCGGGACACTGGAACAGATACGCAGTATTTT
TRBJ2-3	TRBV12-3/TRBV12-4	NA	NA	CASSPLSVASTDTQYF	TGTGCCAGCAGCCCACTCTCGGTAGCTAGCACAGATACGCAGTATTTT
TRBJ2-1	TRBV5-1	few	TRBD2	CASSPGLNPDNEQFF	TGCGCCAGCAGCCCGGGACTAAACCCGGACAATGAGCAGTTCTTC
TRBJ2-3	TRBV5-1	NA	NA	CASSRDDSRNTDTQYF	TGCGCCAGCAGCCGGGACGACAGTCGTAACACAGATACGCAGTATTTT
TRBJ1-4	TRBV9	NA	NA	CASSADGGYEKLFF	TGTGCCAGCAGCGCTGATGGGGGGTATGAAAAACTGTTTTTT
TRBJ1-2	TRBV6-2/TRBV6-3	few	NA	CASSYWRGTGYGYTF	TGTGCCAGCAGTTACTGGCGTGGGACGGGCTATGGCTACACCTTC
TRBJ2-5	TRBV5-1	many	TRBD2	CASSLTSGVEETQYF	TGCGCCAGCAGCTTGACTAGCGGGGTTGAAGAGACCCAGTACTTC
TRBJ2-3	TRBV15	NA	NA	CATSRDQSDSTDTQYF	TGTGCCACCAGCAGAGATCAGTCAGACAGCACAGATACGCAGTATTTT
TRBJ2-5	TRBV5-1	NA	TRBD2	CASSPVSGGLQETQYF	TGCGCCAGCAGCCCTGTTAGCGGGGGCCTCCAAGAGACCCAGTACTTC
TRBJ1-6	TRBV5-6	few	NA	CASNYLRDVHNSPLHF	TGTGCCAGCAACTACCTCCGGGACGTACATAATTCACCCCTCCACTTT
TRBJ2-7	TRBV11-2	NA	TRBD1	CASSFPPRTGYYEQYF	TGTGCCAGCAGCTTCCCACCTCGGACAGGGTACTACGAGCAGTACTTC
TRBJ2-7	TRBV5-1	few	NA	CASSGAPAEQYF	TGCGCCAGCAGTGGGGCCCCCGCCGAGCAGTACTTC
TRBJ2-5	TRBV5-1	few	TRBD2	CASSLGLADYQETQYF	TGCGCCAGCAGCTTGGGGCTAGCGGACTACCAAGAGACCCAGTACTTC
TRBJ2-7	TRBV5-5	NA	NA	CASSLRTEPYEQYF	TGTGCCAGCAGCTTGAGGACAGAGCCCTACGAGCAGTACTTC
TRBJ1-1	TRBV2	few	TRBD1	CASSARQGTEAFF	TGTGCCAGCAGTGCACGACAGGGAACTGAAGCTTTCTTT
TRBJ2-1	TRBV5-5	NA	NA	CASSLIVNEQFF	TGTGCCAGCAGCTTGATAGTCAATGAGCAGTTCTTC
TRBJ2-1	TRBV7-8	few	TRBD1	CASSPTGTGWYNEQFF	TGTGCCAGCAGCCCTACCGGGACAGGGTGGTATAATGAGCAGTTCTTC
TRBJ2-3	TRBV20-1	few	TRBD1	CSARPKGQGLTDTQYF	TGCAGTGCTAGACCGAAAGGACAGGGGCTAACAGATACGCAGTATTTT
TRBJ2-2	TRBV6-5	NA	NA	CASSYSKNIPRSDWELFF	TGTGCCAGCAGTTACTCCAAGAATATACCCCGCAGTGACTGGGAGCTGTTTTTT
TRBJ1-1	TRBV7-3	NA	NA	CASSLTVGNTEAFF	TGTGCCAGCAGTCTGACAGTAGGGAACACTGAAGCTTTCTTT
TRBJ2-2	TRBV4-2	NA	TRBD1	CASSQDNGTGFKTGELFF	TGTGCCAGCAGCCAAGATAACGGGACAGGGTTCAAGACGGGGGAGCTGTTTTTT
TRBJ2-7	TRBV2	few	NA	CASDRASLGSGQYF	TGTGCCAGCGATCGGGCATCGCTGGGGAGTGGGCAGTACTTC
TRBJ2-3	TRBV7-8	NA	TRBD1	CASSPGGQGTDTQYF	TGTGCCAGCAGCCCCGGTGGACAGGGGACAGATACGCAGTATTTT
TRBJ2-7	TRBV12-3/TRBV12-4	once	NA	CASSPPGHYEQYF	TGTGCCAGCAGCCCCCCGGGACATTACGAGCAGTACTTC
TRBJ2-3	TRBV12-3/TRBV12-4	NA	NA	CASSSSRFSTDTQYF	TGTGCCAGCAGTTCTAGCCGGTTTAGCACAGATACGCAGTATTTT
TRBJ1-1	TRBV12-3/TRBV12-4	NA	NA	CASSLAVTGTLNTEAFF	TGTGCCAGCAGTTTAGCTGTCACCGGGACACTGAACACTGAAGCTTTCTTT
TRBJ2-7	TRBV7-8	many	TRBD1	CASSLTDRGEQYF	TGTGCCAGCAGCTTAACCGACAGGGGCGAGCAGTACTTC
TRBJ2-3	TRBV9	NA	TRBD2	CASSAQPGLVSDTQYF	TGTGCCAGCAGCGCCCAACCGGGACTAGTTTCAGATACGCAGTATTTT
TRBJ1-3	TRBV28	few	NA	CATGVLGGNTIYF	TGTGCCACCGGAGTCCTGGGTGGAAACACCATATATTTT
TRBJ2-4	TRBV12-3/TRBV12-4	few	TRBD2	CASSPVEGGSIQYF	TGTGCCAGCAGTCCAGTGGAGGGCGGGAGCATTCAGTACTTC
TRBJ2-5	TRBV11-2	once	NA	CASSLASAGRETQYF	TGTGCCAGCAGCTTAGCCTCGGCAGGGAGAGAGACCCAGTACTTC
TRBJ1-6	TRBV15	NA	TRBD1	CATSRVQGNSPLHF	TGTGCCACCAGCAGAGTACAGGGGAATTCACCCCTCCACTTT
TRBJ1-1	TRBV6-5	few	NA	CASRGVRGVTEAFF	TGTGCCAGCAGGGGGGTAAGGGGGGTTACTGAAGCTTTCTTT
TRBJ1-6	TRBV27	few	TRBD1	CASSLQRQGSYSYNSPLHF	TGTGCCAGCAGTCTCCAGCGACAGGGCTCATACTCCTATAATTCACCCCTCCACTTT
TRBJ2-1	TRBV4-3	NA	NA	CASSQVLRIFSYNEQFF	TGCGCCAGCAGCCAAGTGTTGCGGATCTTCTCCTACAATGAGCAGTTCTTC